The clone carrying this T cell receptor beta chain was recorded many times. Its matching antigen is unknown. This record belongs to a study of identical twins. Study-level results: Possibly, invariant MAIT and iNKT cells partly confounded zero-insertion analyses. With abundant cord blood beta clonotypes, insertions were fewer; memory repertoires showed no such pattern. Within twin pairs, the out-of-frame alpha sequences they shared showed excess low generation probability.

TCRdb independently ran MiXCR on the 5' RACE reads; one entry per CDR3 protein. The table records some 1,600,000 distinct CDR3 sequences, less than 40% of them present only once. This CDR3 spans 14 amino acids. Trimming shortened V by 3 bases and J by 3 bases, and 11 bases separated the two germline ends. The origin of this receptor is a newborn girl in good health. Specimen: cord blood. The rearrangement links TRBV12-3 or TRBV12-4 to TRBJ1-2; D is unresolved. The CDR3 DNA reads TGTGCCAGCAGTTTTGATCTGGGGTACTATGGCTACACCTTC. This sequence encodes CASSFDLGYYGYTF.